This T cell receptor beta chain was retrieved from a study of identical twins. Broader study findings: There were fewer insertions in abundant cord blood beta clonotypes, but memory repertoires showed no such pattern. Models came in too low on out-of-frame TCR alpha sharing in monozygotic twins.

Trimming took 5 bases from V and 7 from J; bases not matched to a gene: 8. Per germline, CDR1 ENHRY and CDR2 SYGVKD. The CDR3 runs 14 residues. TCRdb recomputed calls from the 5' RACE reads with MiXCR, one row per CDR3 protein. The data contain 600,000 to 850,000 distinct CDR3 sequences, about 20% of them singletons. This clonotype was counted many times. Antigen: not known. This same sample was also part of a study on T cells expressing NK-cell markers. From that study: Dominant NKG2C+ clonotypes made up roughly 1.0-8% of CD8+ T cells in several donors. Topping the CD3+CD56-NKG2C+ fraction as well were these clonotypes, in several donors.

The receptor was derived from a woman aged 18-30 years in good health. The chain combines TRBV10-3 with TRBJ2-1; 7 nucleotides agree with TRBD1. Sequencing was done on a sample of PBMCs. The DNA of the CDR3 is TGTGCCATCAGTAAGGGACAGCAGGGGAATGAGCAGTTCTTC. Residues: CAISKGQQGNEQFF.